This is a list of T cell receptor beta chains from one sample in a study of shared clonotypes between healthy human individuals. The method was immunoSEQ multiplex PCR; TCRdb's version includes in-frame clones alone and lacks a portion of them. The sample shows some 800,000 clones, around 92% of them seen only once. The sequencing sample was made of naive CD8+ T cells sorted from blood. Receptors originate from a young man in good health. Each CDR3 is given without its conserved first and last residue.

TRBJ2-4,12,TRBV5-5,ASSSILGKNIQY
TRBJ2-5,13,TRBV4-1,ASSQADGLRETQY
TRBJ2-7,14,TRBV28,ASSLLSGRIRYEQY
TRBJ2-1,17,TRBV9,ASSDPELAGVSSYNEQF
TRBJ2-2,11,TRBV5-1,ASSLAGTGELF
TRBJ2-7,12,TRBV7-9,ASSYGQGKEEQY
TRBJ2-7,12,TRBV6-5,ASTVGTGEDEQY
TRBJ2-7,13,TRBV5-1,ASSPGTSGTEEQY
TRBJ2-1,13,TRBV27,ASSLGWGGDNEQF
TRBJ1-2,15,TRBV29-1,SVVSMGQGRTIYGYT
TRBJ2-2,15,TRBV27,ASSTGTSGRLDGELF
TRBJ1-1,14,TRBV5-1,ASSLRTGGMNTEAF
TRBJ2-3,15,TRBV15,ATSRDGQGMSTDTQY
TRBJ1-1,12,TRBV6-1,ASSEYPENTEAF
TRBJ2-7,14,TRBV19,ASSREDRVPSDEQY
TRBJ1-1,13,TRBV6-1,ASIGQGAPAAEAF
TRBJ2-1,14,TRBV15,ATSRDQGGFYNEQF
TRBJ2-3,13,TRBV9,ASSSWDTSTDTQY
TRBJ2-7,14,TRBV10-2,ASRRGTSGPSYEQY
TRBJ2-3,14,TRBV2,ASSEMGLAATDTQY
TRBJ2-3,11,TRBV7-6,ATGGGVADTQY
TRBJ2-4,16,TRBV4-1,ASSQLPGQGFLEDIQY
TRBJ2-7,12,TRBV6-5,ASSDAGVSGEQY
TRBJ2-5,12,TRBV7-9,ASSLVGRQETQY
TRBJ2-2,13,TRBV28,ASSLGVSEFGELF
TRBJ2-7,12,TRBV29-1,SVVGAGGPHEQY
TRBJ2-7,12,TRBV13,ASSLGGHGDEQY
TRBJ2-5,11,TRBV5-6,ASSFFSSLGAN
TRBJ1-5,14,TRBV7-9,ASSKTQGAPGQPQH
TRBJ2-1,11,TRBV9,ASSAYSGAPQF
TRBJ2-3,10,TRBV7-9,ASSLGPIGEY
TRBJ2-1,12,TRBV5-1,ASSSIDRNNEQF
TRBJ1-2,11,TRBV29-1,SVDGGGAYGYT
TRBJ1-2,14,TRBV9,ASSGLRGQGAGGYT
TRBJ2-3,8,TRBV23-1,ATHSRTQY
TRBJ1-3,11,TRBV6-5,ASSSSKGNTIY
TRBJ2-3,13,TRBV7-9,ASSFVGPHTDTQY